This T cell receptor (beta chain) was sequenced in a study of CD8 T cells in ankylosing spondylitis. Study-wide results and limits: Earlier reports found some motif variants in synovial fluid and blood in reactive arthritis. Characteristic of ankylosing spondylitis blood, it appeared, was a TCR beta motif comprising several highly homologous variants.

After removal of 10 bases from V and 0 bases from J, the junction contained 5 bases not matched to a gene. The CDR3 extends over 15 amino acids. Germline V CDR1 and CDR2: MNHEY, SVGEGT. MiXCR was run by TCRdb on the 5' RACE reads, yielding one entry per CDR3 protein. Among a few hundred thousand distinct CDR3 sequences listed, 20% to 25% were seen once. This clonotype was counted only a few times. What it recognizes is unknown. V and J are TRBV6-2 or TRBV6-3 and TRBJ2-2; 10 positions match TRBD2. This receptor was obtained from a male donor with ankylosing spondylitis. Sequencing was performed on blood, either unsorted or a sorted T cell fraction (not recorded which). CDR3 nucleotide sequence: TGTGCCACCCGCGGACTAGCGGCGAACACCGGGGAGCTGTTTTTT. It translates to CATRGLAANTGELFF.